This T cell receptor beta chain was identified during a study of cytomegalovirus exposure and HLA in healthy donors. Study background: From some 180 million T cells, an earlier analysis saw approximately 110 million unique TCR beta sequences. Study-level results: In vitro data verified a few CMV-associated chains as specific for CMV antigens. Per a later analysis, HLA-associated TCR beta chains showed more clonal expansion than other, equally common TCR beta chains.

With respect to this clone: No antigen is known for it.

Germline trimming cut 4 bases from V and 8 bases from J; bases unmatched to any gene: 10. The germline gives CDR1 SGHDN, CDR2 FVKESK. The CDR3 runs 17 residues. This PCR relied on a set of 60 Vbeta primers and 13 Jbeta primers. Using immunoSEQ multiplex PCR, the repertoire was profiled, and TCRdb retains in-frame clones only, with some absent. The table has 120,000 to 150,000 clones, 55% to 70% seen once. The origin of this receptor is a woman in her thirties in good health and CMV-seropositive. The chain carries TRBV14 and TRBJ2-1; 14 bases fit TRBD2. Sequencing was performed on PBMCs. CDR3: CASSLLPGLAGVDEQFF. CDR3 nucleotides: TGTGCCAGCAGCCTACTTCCGGGACTAGCGGGGGTGGATGAGCAGTTCTTC. The entire variable domain, with the rest obtained from reference TRBV14 and TRBJ2-1, is as follows: EAGVTQFPSHSVIEKGQTVTLRCDPISGHDNLYWYRRVMGKEIKFLLHFVKESKQDESGMPNNRFLAERTGGTYSTLKVQPAELEDSGVYFCASSLLPGLAGVDEQFFGPGTRLTVL.